The 3 T cell receptor beta chains reported below all come from one sample, sequenced in a study of cytomegalovirus exposure and HLA in healthy donors. It was with 60 Vbeta and 13 Jbeta primers that the PCR ran. Assay used: immunoSEQ multiplex PCR; TCRdb lists only in-frame clones, some missing. The data contain approximately 110,000 clones, 76% of them singletons. Source material: PBMCs. The receptors originated from a woman aged 50 to 65 in good health and CMV-seropositive.

This chain uses TRBV6-5 with TRBJ2-3, with TRBD2 identical over 16 bases. This CDR3 has 15 residues. CDR1 and CDR2 (germline): MNHEY, SVGAGI. V lost 6 bases to trimming and J lost 13 bases; unmatched junction nucleotides: 10. CDR3 nucleotide sequence: TGTGCCAGCAGATCACCGGGACTAGCGGGGGGGGGAGAGTATTTT. Protein sequence: CASRSPGLAGGGEYF.

Concerning this clone: At one end, the junction sequence differs from germline, possibly due to a read error. CDR3 sequence (DNA): TGTTCCAGCAGCTTAGTGCAGGGGACCAACACCGGGGAGCTGTTTTTT. This sequence encodes CSSSLVQGTNTGELFF. The chain employs TRBV7-9 and TRBJ2-2; weak D call: TRBD1 (6 bases). The germline gives CDR1 SEHNR, CDR2 FQNEAQ (reference sequence). The CDR3 runs 16 residues.

V gene TRBV10-3 combines with J gene TRBJ2-3; 8 nucleotides agree with TRBD2. The CDR3 spans 14 residues. Germline V gene lookup returns CDR1 ENHRY and CDR2 SYGVKD. The ends lost 8 bases at V and 0 bases at J; junction bases unmatched: 4. The CDR3 DNA reads TGTGCCATCTCCGGGGGGGTTAGCACAGATACGCAGTATTTT. This sequence encodes CAISGGVSTDTQYF.